This T cell receptor (beta chain) emerged from a study of T-cell memory formation after mild COVID-19. The CDR3 extends over 11 amino acids. Germline CDR1 and CDR2: SGHDN and FVKESK. The V segment lost 8 bases and the J segment 10 bases; nucleotides outside the gene matches: 6. TCRdb re-analysed the 5' RACE reads in MiXCR, keeping a single row per CDR3 protein. This repertoire shows around 440,000 distinct CDR3 sequences, 15% to 20% found once; its top ten account for roughly 12%. Input material: PBMCs or a T cell subset sorted from them (not recorded which). The TCR sequence derives from an adult woman who had mild COVID-19 (a few samples of this study predate the infection). Cell type and time point are not known. The chain couples TRBV14 to TRBJ1-2; 8 nucleotides line up with TRBD1. The CDR3 loop is CASRTGKVYTF. The CDR3 bases are TGTGCCAGCCGGACAGGGAAGGTCTACACCTTC.